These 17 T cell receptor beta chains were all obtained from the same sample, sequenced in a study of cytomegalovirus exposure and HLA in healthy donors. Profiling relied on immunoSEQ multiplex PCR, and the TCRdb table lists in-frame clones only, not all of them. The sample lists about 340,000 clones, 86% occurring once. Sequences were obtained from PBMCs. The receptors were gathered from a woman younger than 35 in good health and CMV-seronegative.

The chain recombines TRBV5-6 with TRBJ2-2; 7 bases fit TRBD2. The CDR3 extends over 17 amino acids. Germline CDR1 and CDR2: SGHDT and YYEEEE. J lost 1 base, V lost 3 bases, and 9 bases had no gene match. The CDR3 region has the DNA TGTGCCAGCAGCTCTTTAGCGGGCGTGAGGAACACCGGGGAGCTGTTTTTT. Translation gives CASSSLAGVRNTGELFF.

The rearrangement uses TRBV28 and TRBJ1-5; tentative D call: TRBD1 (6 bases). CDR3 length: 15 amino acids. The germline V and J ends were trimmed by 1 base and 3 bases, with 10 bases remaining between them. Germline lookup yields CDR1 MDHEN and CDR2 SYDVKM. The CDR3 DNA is TGTGCCAGCAGTTTATCGGACAGACTCAATCAGCCCCAGCATTTT. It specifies CASSLSDRLNQPQHF.

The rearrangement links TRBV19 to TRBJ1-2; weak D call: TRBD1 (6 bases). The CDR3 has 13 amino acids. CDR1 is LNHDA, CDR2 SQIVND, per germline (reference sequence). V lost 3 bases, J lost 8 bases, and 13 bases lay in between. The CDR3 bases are TGTGCCAGTAGTATTGGGGGGGCAAGCGGCTACACCTTC. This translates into CASSIGGASGYTF.

CDR3 in DNA: TGTGCCAGCAGCCCGCGACAGGATACCTACGAGCAGTACTTC. Translated: CASSPRQDTYEQYF. The V call is TRBV7-9, the J call TRBJ2-7; TRBD1 might be the D (6 bases). The CDR3 runs 14 residues. CDR1 SEHNR and CDR2 FQNEAQ come from the germline V gene (reference sequence). The V gene lost 5 bases and the J gene lost 2 bases, with 13 bases spanning the gap. Variable domain in full (rest from reference TRBV7-9 and TRBJ2-7): DTGVSQNPRHKITKRGQNVTFRCDPISEHNRLYWYRQTLGQGPEFLTYFQNEAQLEKSRLLSDRFSAERPKGSFSTLEIQRTEQGDSAMYLCASSPRQDTYEQYFGPGTRLTVT.

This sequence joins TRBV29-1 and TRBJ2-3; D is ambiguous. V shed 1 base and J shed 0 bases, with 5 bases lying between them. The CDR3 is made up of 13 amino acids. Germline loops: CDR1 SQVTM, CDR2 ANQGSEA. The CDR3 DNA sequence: TGCAGCGTTGAAGTCGTCAGCACAGATACGCAGTATTTT. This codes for CSVEVVSTDTQYF.

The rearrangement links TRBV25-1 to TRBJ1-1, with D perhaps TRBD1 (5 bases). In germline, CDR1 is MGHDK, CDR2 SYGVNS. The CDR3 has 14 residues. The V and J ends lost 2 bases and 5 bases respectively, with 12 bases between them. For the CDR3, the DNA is TGTGCCAGCAGTGAACGGCAGGGTGGAACTGAAGCTTTCTTT. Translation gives CASSERQGGTEAFF.

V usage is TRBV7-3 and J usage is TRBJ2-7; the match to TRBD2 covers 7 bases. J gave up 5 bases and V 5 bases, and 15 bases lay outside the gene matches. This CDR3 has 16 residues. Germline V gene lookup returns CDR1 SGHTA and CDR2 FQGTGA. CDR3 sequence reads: CASSLLGAGAGNEQYF. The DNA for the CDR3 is TGTGCCAGCAGCCTGTTGGGTGCGGGAGCAGGGAACGAGCAGTACTTC.

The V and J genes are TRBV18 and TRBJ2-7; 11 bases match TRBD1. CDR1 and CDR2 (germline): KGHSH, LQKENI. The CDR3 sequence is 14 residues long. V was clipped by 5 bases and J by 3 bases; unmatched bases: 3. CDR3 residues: CASSKGTGGYEQYF. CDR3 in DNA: TGTGCCAGCTCAAAAGGGACAGGGGGCTACGAGCAGTACTTC.

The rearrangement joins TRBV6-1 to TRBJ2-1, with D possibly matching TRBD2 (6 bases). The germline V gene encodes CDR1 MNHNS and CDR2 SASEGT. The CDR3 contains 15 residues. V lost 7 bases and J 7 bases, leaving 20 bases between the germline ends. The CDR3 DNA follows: TGTGCCAGCACCCCGACCGGGACTCTGGGGAATGAGCAGTTCTTC. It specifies CASTPTGTLGNEQFF.

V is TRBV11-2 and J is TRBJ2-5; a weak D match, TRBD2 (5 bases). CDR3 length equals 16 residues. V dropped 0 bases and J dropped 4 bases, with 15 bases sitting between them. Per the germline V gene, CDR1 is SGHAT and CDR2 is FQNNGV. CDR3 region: CASSLEGNAAGETQYF. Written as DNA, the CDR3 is TGTGCCAGCAGCTTAGAGGGGAATGCCGCGGGAGAGACCCAGTACTTC.

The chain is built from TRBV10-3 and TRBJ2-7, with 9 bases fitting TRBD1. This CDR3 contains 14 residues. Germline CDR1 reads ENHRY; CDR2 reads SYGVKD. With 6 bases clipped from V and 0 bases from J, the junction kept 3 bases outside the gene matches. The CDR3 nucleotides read TGTGCCATCAGGGACAGGGGTGTCTCCTACGAGCAGTACTTC. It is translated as CAIRDRGVSYEQYF.

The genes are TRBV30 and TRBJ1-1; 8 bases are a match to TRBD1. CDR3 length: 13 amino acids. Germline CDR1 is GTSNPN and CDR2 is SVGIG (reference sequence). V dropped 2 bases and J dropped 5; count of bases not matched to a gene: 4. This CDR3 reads CAWSSQGETEAFF. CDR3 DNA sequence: TGTGCCTGGAGTTCACAGGGGGAGACTGAAGCTTTCTTT. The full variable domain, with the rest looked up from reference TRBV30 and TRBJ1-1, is SQTIHQWPATLVQPVGSPLSLECTVEGTSNPNLYWYRQAAGRGLQLLFYSVGIGQISSEVPQNLSASRPQDRQFILSSKKLLLSDSGFYLCAWSSQGETEAFFGQGTRLTVV.

CDR3 DNA sequence: TGTGCCAGCAGCCGCGTTTCCGGGACAGGGGATTACGAGCAGTACTTC. This translates into CASSRVSGTGDYEQYF. The chain joins TRBV7-9 to TRBJ2-7; 10 bases are a match to TRBD1. CDR3 length: 16 amino acids. Germline-derived CDR1 and CDR2 are SEHNR and FQNEAQ (reference sequence). V trimming: 5 bases; J trimming: 4 bases; junction bases outside the gene matches: 11.

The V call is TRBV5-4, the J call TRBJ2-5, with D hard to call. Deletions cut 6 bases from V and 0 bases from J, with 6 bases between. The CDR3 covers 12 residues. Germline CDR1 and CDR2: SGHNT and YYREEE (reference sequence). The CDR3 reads CASTVDQETQYF. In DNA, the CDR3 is TGTGCCAGCACCGTCGACCAAGAGACCCAGTACTTC.

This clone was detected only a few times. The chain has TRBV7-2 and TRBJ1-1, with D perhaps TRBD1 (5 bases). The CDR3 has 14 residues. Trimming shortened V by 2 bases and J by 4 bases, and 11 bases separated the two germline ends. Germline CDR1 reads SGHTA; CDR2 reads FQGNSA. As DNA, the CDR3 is TGTGCCAGCAGCTTAAGTCAGGGAGGCACTGAAGCTTTCTTT. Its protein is CASSLSQGGTEAFF.

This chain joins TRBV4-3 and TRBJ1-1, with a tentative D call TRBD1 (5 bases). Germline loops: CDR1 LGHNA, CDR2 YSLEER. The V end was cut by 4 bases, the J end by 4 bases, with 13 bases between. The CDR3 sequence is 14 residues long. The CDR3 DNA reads TGCGCCAGCAGCCTCAAGTCGGGGGGCACTGAAGCTTTCTTT. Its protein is CASSLKSGGTEAFF.

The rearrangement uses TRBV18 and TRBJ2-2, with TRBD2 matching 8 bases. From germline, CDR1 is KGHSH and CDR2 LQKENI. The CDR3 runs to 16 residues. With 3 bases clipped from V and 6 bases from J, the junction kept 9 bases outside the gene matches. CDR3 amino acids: CASSPFPAGVSGELFF. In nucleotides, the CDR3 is TGTGCCAGCTCACCCTTCCCAGCGGGAGTCTCCGGGGAGCTGTTTTTT.